The 25 T cell receptor beta chains presented below share a single source sample, sequenced in a study of post-analysis software for immune sequencing data. Antigens of these TCRs are unknown. Included in the TCR beta cDNA libraries were unique molecular identifiers. TCRdb used MiXCR to reprocess the PCR reads, holding one entry per CDR3 protein. The sample lists roughly 700,000 distinct CDR3 sequences, 25% to 30% seen once, with around 0.6% in the top ten. Whole-study results and caveats: Patients had higher frequencies than controls of roughly five TRBV segments, including TRBV5-6, TRBV5-1 and TRBV20-1.

Sequenced: blood. These receptors were taken from a girl aged 5 to 17 with multiple sclerosis.

This clonotype showed up just a few times. The CDR3 DNA sequence: TGTGCCAGCAGTTTATTTGGTGGCGCAGAGCAGTACTTC. Its protein product is CASSLFGGAEQYF. V and J are TRBV12-3 or TRBV12-4 and TRBJ2-4, with D unresolved. Trimming took off 2 bases at V and 13 bases at J, with 15 bases between the two ends. The CDR3 covers 13 residues.

The rearrangement joins TRBV12-3 or TRBV12-4 to TRBJ1-5; D may be TRBD1 (6 bases). This CDR3 comprises 15 residues. V was shortened by 5 bases and J by 11 bases, with 22 bases between the two germline ends. Here the CDR3 reads CASSQRGGPLRAQHF. The CDR3 bases are TGTGCCAGCAGTCAACGCGGGGGGCCCCTGAGGGCCCAGCATTTT.

The gene calls are TRBV5-1 and TRBJ2-4, with TRBD2 as a possible D gene (7 bases). The CDR3 covers 15 residues. Trimming cost V 1 base and J 6 bases, with 14 bases left between them. CDR1 and CDR2 from the germline V gene are SGHRS and YFSETQ. The CDR3 nucleotides are TGCGCCAGCAGCTTGATAGGGGGGGCTGGAAACATTCAGTACTTC. Encoded protein: CASSLIGGAGNIQYF.

The chain carries TRBV5-6 and TRBJ2-1; TRBD1 is a possible D gene (6 bases). The ends were cut back, 2 bases at V and 7 bases at J, with 16 bases in the middle. Germline loops: CDR1 SGHDT, CDR2 YYEEEE. CDR3 size: 15 residues. The CDR3 DNA follows: TGTGCCAGCAGCTTTCATGACAGGCCCCTTAATGAGCAGTTCTTC. This gives the protein CASSFHDRPLNEQFF. Looking up the rest from reference TRBV5-6 and TRBJ2-1 gives the full variable domain: DAGVTQSPTHLIKTRGQQVTLRCSPKSGHDTVSWYQQALGQGPQFIFQYYEEEERQRGNFPDRFSGHQFPNYSSELNVNALLLGDSALYLCASSFHDRPLNEQFFGPGTRLTVL.

This sequence joins TRBV7-9 and TRBJ2-7; 11 positions agree with TRBD1. The CDR3 has 17 amino acids. Germline assignment: CDR1 SEHNR and CDR2 FQNEAQ (reference sequence). Germline trimming cut 5 bases from V and 3 bases from J; bases unmatched to any gene: 12. Here the CDR3 reads CASSAGQGGSANYEQYF. The CDR3 DNA follows: TGTGCCAGCAGCGCGGGACAGGGGGGCAGCGCTAACTACGAGCAGTACTTC.

V gene TRBV20-1 combines with J gene TRBJ1-5, with 9 bases aligning to TRBD1. J was trimmed by 9 bases and V by 1 base; bases with no gene match: 10. Germline loops: CDR1 DFQATT, CDR2 SNEGSKA (reference sequence). The CDR3 sequence is 15 residues long. For the CDR3, the DNA is TGCAGTGCTAGAGCGAGGGACAGGGACCTCTGGCCCCAGCATTTT. Translated, it gives CSARARDRDLWPQHF.

CDR3 sequence: CATSSQWGYGYTF. In DNA, the CDR3 is TGTGCCACCAGCTCCCAGTGGGGATATGGCTACACCTTC. J is TRBJ1-2 and V is TRBV15, with unresolved D. Germline V gene data show CDR1 as LNHNV and CDR2 as YYDKDF (reference sequence). CDR3 size: 13 residues. Deletions cut 5 bases from V and 5 bases from J, with 12 bases between.

V is TRBV20-1 and J is TRBJ2-7, with 7 bases aligning to TRBD1. V lost 6 bases and J lost 3; bases outside the gene matches: 17. Germline lookup yields CDR1 DFQATT and CDR2 SNEGSKA (reference sequence). CDR3 length equals 16 residues. CDR3 in amino acids: CSALRAGEGAFYEQYF. The CDR3 nucleotides are TGCAGTGCCCTGAGGGCAGGCGAGGGGGCCTTCTACGAGCAGTACTTC.

J is TRBJ1-4 and V is TRBV18, with D maybe TRBD1 (6 bases). CDR1 and CDR2 from the germline V gene are KGHSH and LQKENI. V was trimmed by 5 bases and J by 7 bases, leaving 17 bases between them. This CDR3 comprises 15 residues. CDR3 amino acids: CASSTETGELEKLFF. The CDR3 coding sequence is TGTGCCAGCTCAACAGAGACAGGAGAGCTTGAAAAACTGTTTTTT.

Remarks on this clonotype: Lacking the conserved final phenylalanine or tryptophan, this CDR3 likely reflects a read error. The V and J genes are TRBV12-3 or TRBV12-4 and TRBJ1-2; D is ambiguous. Trimming left V 7 bases short and J 5 bases short, with 17 bases between. This CDR3 has 14 residues. This CDR3 reads CASTYLGPGYGYTC. CDR3 DNA: TGTGCCAGCACCTACTTAGGCCCGGGGTATGGCTACACCTGC.

The table lists this clonotype with a few counts. The chain couples TRBV28 to TRBJ2-3, with 7 positions matching TRBD2. J was trimmed by 6 bases and V by 5 bases; bases with no gene match: 14. Germline V gene sequence: CDR1 MDHEN, CDR2 SYDVKM. This CDR3 has 16 amino acids. The CDR3 loop reads CASSHQLRTSWDTQYF. The CDR3 nucleotides read TGTGCCAGCAGTCACCAGCTACGGACTAGTTGGGATACGCAGTATTTT.

The rearrangement uses TRBV28 and TRBJ2-7, with TRBD1 matching 7 bases. This CDR3 region has 18 residues. Losses at the gene ends were 1 base for V and 1 base for J; bases not matched to a gene: 13. Germline CDR1 reads MDHEN; CDR2 reads SYDVKM. CDR3 sequence: CASSLSTGDTTVSYEQYF. CDR3 in DNA: TGTGCCAGCAGTTTATCTACAGGGGACACGACGGTTTCCTACGAGCAGTACTTC.

The sample holds a few counts of this clonotype. The gene calls are TRBV5-1 and TRBJ2-1; a possible D gene is TRBD2 (5 bases). The CDR3 totals 18 residues. The V gene's germline CDR1 is SGHRS and CDR2 YFSETQ. Trimming cost V 4 bases and J 7 bases, with 27 bases left between them. CDR3 in amino acids: CASSRFASGPLPNNEQFF. Written as DNA, the CDR3 is TGCGCCAGCAGCAGGTTTGCAAGCGGCCCACTACCAAATAATGAGCAGTTCTTC.

The chain combines TRBV18 with TRBJ2-2; a weak D match, TRBD2 (6 bases). Germline V CDR1 and CDR2: KGHSH, LQKENI. The CDR3 is 15 residues long. The ends were cut back, 1 base at V and 3 bases at J, with 9 bases in the middle. CDR3 sequence reads: CASSPQPGDTGELFF. CDR3 bases: TGTGCCAGCTCACCACAGCCGGGGGACACCGGGGAGCTGTTTTTT.

The J gene is TRBJ2-2, the V gene TRBV29-1, with D unresolved. CDR1 and CDR2 (germline): SQVTM, ANQGSEA. The germline V and J ends were trimmed by 3 bases and 3 bases, with 8 bases remaining between them. This CDR3 spans 13 amino acids. The CDR3 DNA reads as TGCAGCGTTGATCCACAGTACACCGGGGAGCTGTTTTTT. Translated: CSVDPQYTGELFF.

The CDR3: CASSFPRVDYNSPLHF. The CDR3 DNA reads as TGTGCCAGCAGTTTCCCCCGGGTCGACTATAATTCACCCCTCCACTTT. The chain combines TRBV28 with TRBJ1-6; D is unresolved. V shed 3 bases and J shed 3 bases, with 12 bases lying between them. The CDR3 has 16 amino acids. CDR1 is MDHEN, CDR2 SYDVKM, per germline.

V is TRBV28 and J is TRBJ2-5; TRBD2 might be the D (5 bases). V lost 1 base, J lost 4 bases, and 19 bases lay in between. The CDR3 runs to 17 residues. Germline CDR1 is MDHEN and CDR2 is SYDVKM. CDR3 in amino acids: CASSLSGGLGLRETQYF. For the CDR3, the DNA is TGTGCCAGCAGTTTATCCGGCGGGCTAGGTTTAAGAGAGACCCAGTACTTC.

This clonotype was recorded many times. V usage is TRBV29-1 and J usage is TRBJ2-1; no definite D call. Germline loops: CDR1 SQVTM, CDR2 ANQGSEA. V shed 6 bases and J shed 0 bases, with 12 bases lying between them. This CDR3 is built from 14 residues. The DNA for the CDR3 is TGCAGCGTCGCTCGGTCGAGCTCCTACAATGAGCAGTTCTTC. Translating it yields CSVARSSSYNEQFF.

Turning to this clonotype: The junction and the germline gene differ at one end; a read error may be behind it. The chain links TRBV12-3 or TRBV12-4 to TRBJ2-4; perhaps TRBD2 as D (5 bases). The CDR3 runs to 15 residues. The CDR3 DNA is TGTGCCGGCAGTCCCTTTCTAGGAGGCAAAAACATTCAGTACTTC. The encoded protein is CAGSPFLGGKNIQYF.

Only a few counts were recorded for this clonotype. The gene calls are TRBV9 and TRBJ2-3; 8 bases map to TRBD2. V dropped 0 bases and J dropped 2; count of bases not matched to a gene: 11. The CDR3 loop spans 18 amino acids. CDR1 and CDR2 (germline): SGDLS, YYNGEE. This CDR3 is CASSVAGGGGPNTDTQYF. CDR3 in DNA: TGTGCCAGCAGCGTAGCGGGAGGCGGGGGGCCCAACACAGATACGCAGTATTTT.

The gene calls are TRBV7-2 and TRBJ2-1; D may be TRBD2 (6 bases). The germline gives CDR1 SGHTA, CDR2 FQGNSA. This CDR3 is 12 amino acids long. The germline V and J ends were trimmed by 6 bases and 12 bases, with 15 bases remaining between them. The CDR3 loop reads CASRGPGVRQFF. DNA of the CDR3: TGTGCCAGCAGGGGACCGGGGGTACGGCAGTTCTTC.

This clonotype was seen repeatedly, ten times or more. The chain links TRBV7-2 to TRBJ2-1; D is undetermined. This CDR3 has 13 residues. V was trimmed by 5 bases and J by 4 bases, leaving 9 bases between them. Germline V CDR1 and CDR2: SGHTA, FQGNSA. CDR3 loop: CASSQAKYNEQFF. The CDR3 bases are TGTGCCAGCAGCCAAGCAAAGTACAATGAGCAGTTCTTC. The whole variable domain, filled in from reference TRBV7-2 and TRBJ2-1, reads GAGVSQSPSNKVTEKGKDVELRCDPISGHTALYWYRQSLGQGLEFLIYFQGNSAPDKSGLPSDRFSAERTGGSVSTLTIQRTQQEDSAVYLCASSQAKYNEQFFGPGTRLTVL.

The V call is TRBV20-1, the J call TRBJ2-3; unclear D gene. This CDR3 contains 12 residues. The V gene's germline CDR1 is DFQATT and CDR2 SNEGSKA (reference sequence). V lost 2 bases and J 6 bases, leaving 9 bases between the germline ends. Here the CDR3 DNA reads TGCAGTGCTAGATCCGGGTCGGATACGCAGTATTTT. It specifies CSARSGSDTQYF.

V and J are TRBV11-2 and TRBJ1-1; TRBD1 matches 8 bases. Trimming removed 1 base from V and 4 bases from J; junction bases left unmatched: 5. The CDR3 has 15 amino acids. Germline V lookup: CDR1 SGHAT, CDR2 FQNNGV. The CDR3 nucleotides are TGTGCCAGCAGCTTAGCTACAGGGGGGGGCACTGAAGCTTTCTTT. Its translation is CASSLATGGGTEAFF.

The V and J genes are TRBV7-8 and TRBJ1-5, with D perhaps TRBD1 (5 bases). The CDR3 has 16 residues. Looked up from germline, CDR1 is SGHVS and CDR2 is FQNEAQ. V lost 5 bases, J lost 7 bases, and 21 bases lay in between. DNA for the CDR3: TGTGCCAGCAGCCCCCTGGGACCAACGAGGGAGCAGCCCCAGCATTTT. Protein product: CASSPLGPTREQPQHF.